This TCR beta chain was sequenced for a study of T cell responses to AZD1222 COVID-19 vaccine (dated by TCRdb to 2020 to 2022). General notes on the study: A total of 233 trial participants underwent TCR sequencing, of whom more than 200 had received two doses of AZD1222 and 26 had received two doses of the MenACWY control vaccine. Trial participants were enrolled by age into 18-55, 56-69 and 70-plus year subgroups, with roughly 160, 29 and 62 TCR-sequenced participants respectively.

The CDR3 runs 16 amino acids, cysteine and phenylalanine included. Of all the DNA, just the CDR3 is kept, 48 bases in frame from base 1. The germline V gene (reference sequence) yields LNHDA for CDR1 and SQIVND for CDR2. V and J lose 3 bases and 1 base, and a span of 16 bases separates them. This clone has more than one count but fewer than ten. Its antigen target is currently unknown. No much larger clonotype is one base removed from it; base qualities were not supplied. Summary of the overall study and its limitations: No day 14 peak-response samples were available, so repertoires were characterized only after the peak T cell response. Nearly half of unique spike-specific TCRs reportedly recognized epitopes outside regions mutated in the B.1.351 and B.1.1.7 variants. Spike-specific TCR breadth and depth rose significantly after two AZD1222 doses compared with day 0 and with MenACWY recipients. In the small 56-69-year group, the increase in depth fell short of significance, most likely because of low power. The whole spike protein was spanned by vaccine-associated CD4 TCRs, and dominant responses were seen in regions 160-218 and 743-854. Only five or six AZD1222 recipients were SARS-CoV-2 seropositive at baseline, limiting conclusions about previously exposed vaccinees. Participants were mostly white British, with more females than males. The authors suggested clonal diversity may have been underestimated.

Reading the label with the study, this specimen's time point is: about 28 days (+/-7) after the second vaccine dose. Because spike-specific TCR depth and breadth did not differ between the two schedules, AZD1222 recipients who got a second dose at roughly 4 weeks were pooled with those who got a second dose at roughly 12 weeks. Samples from vaccinated people were obtained from the UK trials COV001 and COV002, which included a single-blind randomized controlled phase 2/3 trial of AZD1222 (ChAdOx1 nCoV-19) in healthy adults. For TCRbeta chain sequencing, PBMC samples from trial participants were taken at day 0 and at day 28 after the second dose. The CDR3 regions of human TCRbeta chains were analyzed by immunosequencing. Per the source publication's procedure: TCRs in the repertoires were compared against a reference library of SARS-CoV-2-specific TCRs that had been generated with the MIRA antigen-specificity platform. Breadth meant the fraction of unique TCRs that were SARS-CoV-2-associated, whereas depth meant the fraction of total T cells that were SARS-CoV-2-associated. Using the MIRA data, each spike-specific TCR was assigned both to the spike region to which the TCR was reactive and to a CD4 or CD8 class. Log10-transformed breadth and depth values were compared by one-way ANOVA with Sidak's multiple comparisons tests. In TCRdb, the immuneACCESS table is reduced to in-frame sequences with V and J assigned. These tables do not hold every clone; where another copy was compared, an unresolved V gene accounts for under half, and the others remain unexplained. The V and J calls and clone size come from that table; D and trimming were worked out from the DNA. Within this sample are more than 95,000 clones, with around 89% of them counted one time only. Of the sample, 6% to 8.5% falls within the top ten clones.

This receptor was identified in an adult who received the AZD1222 COVID-19 vaccine. Sequenced here: peripheral blood, sampled 28 days after the second AZD1222 dose. The sequence joins TRBV19 to TRBJ2-7, with TRBD1 as a weak D call on 5 bases. The nucleotides are TGTGCCAGTAGTATGACAGTATCGAAGGAATCCTACGAGCAGTACTTC. Its protein product is CASSMTVSKESYEQYF.